Listed below are T cell receptor beta chains from one sample, sequenced in a study of shared clonotypes between healthy human individuals. Using immunoSEQ multiplex PCR, the repertoire was profiled, and TCRdb retains in-frame clones only, with some absent. This sample carries 2,500,000 or so clones, approximately 93% of them seen once, and the ten largest clones take approximately 0.36%. Sequenced input: naive CD4+ T cells from PBMCs. Source of these receptors: a man aged 18 to 35 in good health. Some clones in this sample may be carry-over from other donors' samples. Each CDR3 is given with its conserved first and last residue. The order of the fields is J gene, CDR3 length, V gene, clone size, D gene, CDR3 protein, CDR3 DNA. The D gene is left open where the match is weak. Only part of the rows carry a size: once, few, many, or a class if the clone is expanded.

TRBJ2-3 | 17 | TRBV1 | . | . | CTSSQDRLAEGGDTQYF | TGCACCAGCAGCCAAGATCGGTTAGCGGAGGGCGGAGATACGCAGTATTTT
TRBJ1-2 | 11 | TRBV28 | . | . | CAHSWAYGYTF | TGTGCGCATAGTTGGGCCTATGGCTACACCTTC
TRBJ2-5 | 14 | TRBV19 | . | . | CASSPSGSKETQYF | TGTGCCAGTAGTCCATCCGGGAGTAAAGAGACCCAGTACTTC
TRBJ2-3 | 17 | TRBV10-3 | . | TRBD1 | CAISESFRGQGTDTQYF | TGTGCCATCAGTGAGTCGTTTAGGGGACAGGGGACAGATACGCAGTATTTT
TRBJ1-2 | 14 | TRBV15 | . | . | CATSRDFEGRGYTF | TGTGCCACCAGCAGAGATTTTGAGGGCCGGGGCTACACCTTC
TRBJ2-5 | 15 | TRBV7-3 | . | . | CASSLPSRGRGTQYF | TGTGCCAGCAGCTTACCGTCTAGGGGACGAGGGACCCAGTACTTC
TRBJ1-4 | 14 | TRBV30 | . | . | CAWSVFATNEKLFF | TGTGCCTGGAGTGTATTTGCAACTAATGAAAAACTGTTTTTT
TRBJ2-3 | 21 | TRBV5-1 | . | TRBD2 | CASSLRYERERMIQHTDTQYF | TGCGCCAGCAGCTTGAGGTATGAGCGGGAGCGAATGATACAGCACACAGATACGCAGTATTTT
TRBJ2-7 | 12 | TRBV18 | . | . | CASSPQGSEQYF | TGTGCCAGCTCACCTCAGGGATCCGAGCAGTACTTC
TRBJ2-2 | 13 | TRBV7-9 | . | . | CASSSRVNWELFF | TGTGCCAGCAGCTCCAGGGTAAACTGGGAGCTGTTTTTT
TRBJ2-2 | 14 | TRBV27 | once | TRBD2 | CASRTSGNSGELFF | TGTGCCAGCAGGACTAGCGGGAACTCCGGGGAGCTGTTTTTT
TRBJ2-5 | 13 | TRBV30 | . | TRBD1 | CAWSVQGKETQYF | TGTGCCTGGAGTGTACAGGGGAAAGAGACCCAGTACTTC
TRBJ2-7 | 12 | TRBV30 | . | . | CAWSALSDEQYF | TGTGCCTGGAGTGCCCTCTCGGACGAGCAGTACTTC
TRBJ1-4 | 13 | TRBV28 | . | TRBD1 | CATDRATNEKLFF | TGTGCCACGGACAGGGCAACTAATGAAAAACTGTTTTTT
TRBJ1-4 | 17 | TRBV27 | . | TRBD1 | CASSPRQGGPTNEKLFF | TGTGCCAGCAGTCCCCGACAGGGGGGCCCAACTAATGAAAAACTGTTTTTT
TRBJ2-3 | 14 | TRBV7-3 | . | . | CASSLEGGTDTQYF | TGTGCCAGCAGTTTGGAGGGCGGCACAGATACGCAGTATTTT
TRBJ2-5 | 13 | TRBV18 | . | . | CASSPPGSETQYF | TGTGCCAGCTCACCACCAGGGAGTGAGACCCAGTACTTC
TRBJ2-7 | 12 | TRBV2 | . | . | CASSSTVDEQYF | TGTGCCAGCAGTTCTACCGTTGACGAGCAGTACTTC
TRBJ1-1 | 15 | TRBV27 | . | . | CASSVYGDQHTEAFF | TGTGCCAGCAGTGTCTACGGGGATCAGCACACTGAAGCTTTCTTT
TRBJ1-6 | 13 | TRBV10-2 | . | . | CASSTARDSPLHF | TGCGCCAGCAGTACAGCAAGAGATTCACCCCTCCACTTT
TRBJ2-1 | 16 | TRBV7-9 | . | TRBD2 | CASSSGRLAGRNEQFF | TGTGCCAGCAGCTCCGGGCGACTAGCGGGACGAAATGAGCAGTTCTTC
TRBJ1-5 | 17 | TRBV18 | once | . | CASSPTRTGPGNQPQHF | TGTGCCAGCTCACCGACCCGGACGGGGCCCGGCAATCAGCCCCAGCATTTT
TRBJ1-2 | 14 | TRBV28 | . | . | CASSWSEAVYGYTF | TGTGCCAGCAGTTGGTCCGAGGCCGTTTATGGCTACACCTTC
TRBJ2-7 | 15 | TRBV4-2 | . | . | CASGGRGRTPYEQYF | TGTGCCAGCGGCGGAAGGGGACGGACACCCTACGAGCAGTACTTC
TRBJ2-2 | 15 | TRBV7-2 | . | TRBD2 | CASTLAGVNTGELFF | TGTGCCAGCACCCTAGCGGGAGTAAACACCGGGGAGCTGTTTTTT
TRBJ2-3 | 14 | TRBV6-4 | . | TRBD1 | CASGPDRGADTQYF | TGTGCCAGCGGCCCAGACAGGGGCGCAGATACGCAGTATTTT
TRBJ2-5 | 14 | TRBV5-1 | . | . | CASRWTSGKQTQYF | TGCGCCAGCAGGTGGACGTCGGGGAAACAGACCCAGTACTTC
TRBJ2-1 | 16 | TRBV18 | . | TRBD2 | CASSFASGPSYNEQFF | TGTGCCAGCTCATTTGCTAGCGGGCCCTCCTACAATGAGCAGTTCTTC
TRBJ2-7 | 12 | TRBV14 | . | . | CASSQVSYEQYF | TGTGCCAGCAGCCAAGTATCTTACGAGCAGTACTTC
TRBJ2-7 | 13 | TRBV18 | . | TRBD1 | CASSQQGLYEQYF | TGTGCCAGCTCACAACAGGGGTTATACGAGCAGTACTTC
TRBJ1-1 | 17 | TRBV11-2 | . | TRBD1 | CASSSLRHRGLWTEAFF | TGTGCCAGCAGCTCTTTAAGGCACAGGGGGCTCTGGACTGAAGCTTTCTTT
TRBJ2-1 | 16 | TRBV4-3 | . | TRBD2 | CASSRGTSGPADEQFF | TGCGCCAGCAGCCGAGGGACTAGCGGGCCAGCCGATGAGCAGTTCTTC